The 6 T cell receptor beta chains below were found in one sample sequenced in a study of blood T cell repertoires in COVID-19. TCRdb keeps only in-frame clones here, not all; method: immunoSEQ multiplex PCR. The table shows about 280,000 clones, with approximately 84% occurring only once. What was sequenced was peripheral blood. The receptor set was obtained from a woman younger than 45 who had recovered from COVID-19.

Turning to this clone: The sample carries other DNA sequences with the same CDR3. V and J are TRBV7-2 and TRBJ2-7; TRBD2 matches at 10 bases. Germline V gives CDR1 SGHTA, CDR2 FQGNSA. V was pared by 1 base and J by 0 bases, with 0 bases of the junction left unmatched. There are 15 residues in the CDR3. As DNA, the CDR3 is TGTGCCAGCAGCTTAGGGACTAGCGGCTCCTACGAGCAGTACTTC. It translates to CASSLGTSGSYEQYF. Full variable domain (missing parts from reference TRBV7-2 and TRBJ2-7): GAGVSQSPSNKVTEKGKDVELRCDPISGHTALYWYRQSLGQGLEFLIYFQGNSAPDKSGLPSDRFSAERTGGSVSTLTIQRTQQEDSAVYLCASSLGTSGSYEQYFGPGTRLTVT.

This clone occurred a few times. The rearrangement uses TRBV6-5 and TRBJ1-2; TRBD1 might be the D (6 bases). The germline V gene has CDR1 MNHEY and CDR2 SVGAGI. V dropped 5 bases and J dropped 4 bases, with 11 bases sitting between them. The CDR3 totals 13 residues. Here the CDR3 DNA reads TGTGCCAGCAGTACCGGACAGTTCTATGGCTACACCTTC. It translates to CASSTGQFYGYTF.

The chain uses TRBV5-1 and TRBJ1-1; D not certain. The CDR3 runs 13 residues. V dropped 4 bases and J dropped 8 bases, with 15 bases sitting between them. Germline CDR1 SGHRS, CDR2 YFSETQ. The CDR3 coding sequence is TGCGCCAGCAGCCGTTCCGTAGACGGGGAAGCTTTCTTT. It translates to CASSRSVDGEAFF.

The chain combines TRBV9 with TRBJ2-4; TRBD1 matches 9 bases. CDR3 length equals 14 residues. V lost 0 bases, J lost 7 bases, and 2 bases stayed unmatched. Germline V CDR1 and CDR2: SGDLS, YYNGEE. Here the CDR3 reads CASSVAGTGNIQYF. CDR3 coding DNA: TGTGCCAGCAGCGTAGCTGGGACAGGGAACATTCAGTACTTC.

The chain recombines TRBV7-9 with TRBJ2-1, with D possibly being TRBD2 (5 bases). The ends were cut back, 0 bases at V and 9 bases at J, with 15 bases in the middle. CDR3 length: 15 amino acids. Germline V gene sequence: CDR1 SEHNR, CDR2 FQNEAQ (reference sequence). DNA of the CDR3: TGTGCCAGCAGCTTAGCGGGAGTTCATGAATTTGAGCAGTTCTTC. This translates into CASSLAGVHEFEQFF.

The CDR3 DNA follows: TGTGCCAGCAGCTTAGTAGTCGGGAGGACCTACGAGCAGTACTTC. This gives the protein CASSLVVGRTYEQYF. This sequence joins TRBV11-2 and TRBJ2-7, with 7 bases lining up with TRBD2. The CDR3 runs to 15 residues. The J segment lost 2 bases and the V segment lost 1 base, leaving 5 bases of the junction unmatched. The germline gives CDR1 SGHAT, CDR2 FQNNGV.